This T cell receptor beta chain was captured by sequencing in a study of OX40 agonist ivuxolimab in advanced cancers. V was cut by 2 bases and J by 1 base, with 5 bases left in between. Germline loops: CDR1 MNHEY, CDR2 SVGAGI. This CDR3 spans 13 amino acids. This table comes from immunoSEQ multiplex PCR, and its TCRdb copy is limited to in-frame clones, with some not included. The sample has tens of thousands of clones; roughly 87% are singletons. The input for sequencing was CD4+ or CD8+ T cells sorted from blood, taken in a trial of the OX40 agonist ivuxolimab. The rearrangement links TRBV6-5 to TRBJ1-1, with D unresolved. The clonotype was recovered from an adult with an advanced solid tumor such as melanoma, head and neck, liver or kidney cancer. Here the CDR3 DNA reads TGTGCCAGCAGTTACGATCAGAACACTGAAGCTTTCTTT. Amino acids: CASSYDQNTEAFF.